This is a list of T cell receptor beta chains from one sample in a study of blood T cell repertoires in COVID-19. Libraries were prepared by immunoSEQ multiplex PCR; TCRdb keeps only in-frame clonotypes and omits some of them. Of 150,000 or so clones in the sample, approximately 82% are singletons; the top ten hold 12% to 15%. The material sequenced was peripheral blood. The receptor set was obtained from a human donor with acute or convalescent COVID-19. The donor label of this sample is uncertain. Each CDR3 is given with its conserved first and last residue. Each record gives: clone size, J gene, V gene, D gene, CDR3 DNA, CDR3 protein. The D gene is left open where the match is weak. Clone size is given for some rows only: seen once, a few or many times, or a class if the clone is expanded.

abundance: NA
j_gene: TRBJ1-2
v_gene: TRBV12-3/TRBV12-4
d_gene: NA
CDR3nt: TGTGCCAGCGGCCAGTCTAACTATGGCTACACCTTC
CDR3aa: CASGQSNYGYTF

abundance: NA
j_gene: TRBJ2-5
v_gene: TRBV4-2
d_gene: NA
CDR3nt: TGTGCCAGCAGCCCCTTCCCCCCGGGACTTCAGTACCAAGAGACCCAGTACTTC
CDR3aa: CASSPFPPGLQYQETQYF

abundance: NA
j_gene: TRBJ2-7
v_gene: TRBV9
d_gene: TRBD2
CDR3nt: TGTGCCAGCAGCGTAGCTAGCGGGGCGGACGAGCAGTACTTC
CDR3aa: CASSVASGADEQYF

abundance: NA
j_gene: TRBJ2-1
v_gene: TRBV19
d_gene: NA
CDR3nt: TGTGCCAGTAGTTCACAGGGTAGCTCCTACAATGAGCAGTTCTTC
CDR3aa: CASSSQGSSYNEQFF

abundance: NA
j_gene: TRBJ2-7
v_gene: TRBV7-9
d_gene: TRBD1
CDR3nt: TGTGCCAGCAGCCCAAGAGGAGACAGGGTCTCCTACGAGCAGTACTTC
CDR3aa: CASSPRGDRVSYEQYF

abundance: NA
j_gene: TRBJ1-2
v_gene: TRBV30
d_gene: TRBD1
CDR3nt: TGTGCCTGGACGGGACAGGGGGCAGCCTCCTATGGCTACACCTTC
CDR3aa: CAWTGQGAASYGYTF

abundance: NA
j_gene: TRBJ1-2
v_gene: TRBV7-3
d_gene: NA
CDR3nt: TGTGCCAGCAGGGCCTCGGCGGATCATGGCTACACCTTC
CDR3aa: CASRASADHGYTF

abundance: NA
j_gene: TRBJ2-3
v_gene: TRBV19
d_gene: TRBD1
CDR3nt: TGTGCCAGTAGTATAGCCCGGGACAGAATCACAGATACGCAGTATTTT
CDR3aa: CASSIARDRITDTQYF

abundance: few
j_gene: TRBJ2-1
v_gene: TRBV19
d_gene: TRBD1
CDR3nt: TGTGCCAGTAGCAAGACCTGGACAGGGTCCAACAATGAGCAGTTCTTC
CDR3aa: CASSKTWTGSNNEQFF

abundance: NA
j_gene: TRBJ2-1
v_gene: TRBV9
d_gene: NA
CDR3nt: TGTGCCAGCAGCGGAGAGGCGACCTACAATGAGCAGTTCTTC
CDR3aa: CASSGEATYNEQFF

abundance: NA
j_gene: TRBJ1-2
v_gene: TRBV29-1
d_gene: NA
CDR3nt: TGCAGCGTTAGCGAATTCGGGAACTATGGCTACACCTTC
CDR3aa: CSVSEFGNYGYTF

abundance: NA
j_gene: TRBJ1-6
v_gene: TRBV6-5
d_gene: NA
CDR3nt: TGTGCCAGCAGTTACCAGAAAAATTCACCCCTCCACTTT
CDR3aa: CASSYQKNSPLHF

abundance: NA
j_gene: TRBJ1-2
v_gene: TRBV29-1
d_gene: TRBD1
CDR3nt: TGCAGCGTTGAAAGGGACAGGGGAATGGGTGGCTACACCTTC
CDR3aa: CSVERDRGMGGYTF

abundance: once
j_gene: TRBJ2-7
v_gene: TRBV3-1/TRBV3-2
d_gene: NA
CDR3nt: TGTGCCAGCAGCCAAGACGGCGGGGTCCCCTCCTACGAGCAGTACTTC
CDR3aa: CASSQDGGVPSYEQYF

abundance: NA
j_gene: TRBJ1-5
v_gene: TRBV2
d_gene: TRBD1
CDR3nt: TGTGCCAGCAGTGAGGCTACAGGGGATCAGCCCCAGCATTTT
CDR3aa: CASSEATGDQPQHF

abundance: once
j_gene: TRBJ1-3
v_gene: TRBV5-1
d_gene: NA
CDR3nt: TGCGCCAGCAGCTTGAGCGCGCAAGGAAACACCATATATTTT
CDR3aa: CASSLSAQGNTIYF

abundance: NA
j_gene: TRBJ1-3
v_gene: TRBV7-9
d_gene: NA
CDR3nt: TGTGCCAGCAGCTTAAGGCGGGGGACCTCTGGAAACACCATATATTTT
CDR3aa: CASSLRRGTSGNTIYF

abundance: once
j_gene: TRBJ2-2
v_gene: TRBV27
d_gene: NA
CDR3nt: TGTGCCAGCAGTTCCCGCCCTTCAGGGGACGGGGAGCTGTTTTTT
CDR3aa: CASSSRPSGDGELFF

abundance: NA
j_gene: TRBJ1-1
v_gene: TRBV5-5
d_gene: TRBD1
CDR3nt: TGTGCCAGCAGCCCCCGACAGGGATTCATGAACACTGAAGCTTTCTTT
CDR3aa: CASSPRQGFMNTEAFF

abundance: NA
j_gene: TRBJ1-6
v_gene: TRBV6-5
d_gene: NA
CDR3nt: TGTGCCAGCAGGATCGGGGGAGGGGAAAATTCACCCCTCCACTTT
CDR3aa: CASRIGGGENSPLHF

abundance: few
j_gene: TRBJ1-1
v_gene: TRBV11-1
d_gene: TRBD1
CDR3nt: TGTGCCAGCAGTCCGGACAGGACGAACACTGAAGCTTTCTTT
CDR3aa: CASSPDRTNTEAFF

abundance: NA
j_gene: TRBJ1-1
v_gene: TRBV30
d_gene: NA
CDR3nt: TGTGCCCTTCTAATTAAGGGGGGGACTGAAGCTTTCTTT
CDR3aa: CALLIKGGTEAFF

abundance: NA
j_gene: TRBJ2-1
v_gene: TRBV7-2
d_gene: TRBD2
CDR3nt: TGTGCCAGCAGCTTAAGCGGGGGGGTATACAATGAGCAGTTCTTC
CDR3aa: CASSLSGGVYNEQFF

abundance: NA
j_gene: TRBJ1-1
v_gene: TRBV4-2
d_gene: NA
CDR3nt: TGTGCCAGCAGCCAAGAGCTCACAACCAACACTGAAGCTTTCTTT
CDR3aa: CASSQELTTNTEAFF

abundance: NA
j_gene: TRBJ1-1
v_gene: TRBV10-3
d_gene: NA
CDR3nt: TGTGCCATCAGTGAAACAGGGAACACTGAAGCTTTCTTT
CDR3aa: CAISETGNTEAFF

abundance: few
j_gene: TRBJ1-2
v_gene: TRBV7-8
d_gene: TRBD1
CDR3nt: TGTGCCAGCAGCTTGGACAGGGACTATGGCTACACCTTC
CDR3aa: CASSLDRDYGYTF

abundance: once
j_gene: TRBJ1-1
v_gene: TRBV5-1
d_gene: NA
CDR3nt: TGCGCCAGCGCGCCCCGGACAGTGAACACTGAAGCTTTCTTT
CDR3aa: CASAPRTVNTEAFF

abundance: NA
j_gene: TRBJ1-2
v_gene: TRBV11-2
d_gene: NA
CDR3nt: TGTGCCAGCAGCTCGGGTCTCTATGGCTACACCTTC
CDR3aa: CASSSGLYGYTF

abundance: NA
j_gene: TRBJ2-1
v_gene: TRBV5-4
d_gene: TRBD2
CDR3nt: TGTGCCAGCAGCTTGGTAGGGACTAGCGAATACAATGAGCAGTTCTTC
CDR3aa: CASSLVGTSEYNEQFF

abundance: NA
j_gene: TRBJ2-5
v_gene: TRBV3-1/TRBV3-2
d_gene: TRBD1
CDR3nt: TGTGCCAGCTCCACCGGGACAGACCTTTCACAAGAGACCCAGTACTTC
CDR3aa: CASSTGTDLSQETQYF